This entry features one TCR beta chain sequence. Seattle patient enrollment occurred during active infection, with longitudinal follow-up thereafter. The source of the sample is a study of blood T cell repertoires in COVID-19. As for the study in general: Samples taken during acute and convalescent COVID-19 were collected in the United States, Italy and Spain. From T cells, B-cell-depleted T cells, or PBMCs came the material, which was cDNA or gDNA.

This CDR3 is built from 13 residues. Looked up from germline, CDR1 is GTSNPN and CDR2 is SVGIG (reference sequence). V lost 2 bases to trimming and J lost 2 bases, with 10 bases between them. As originally analysed: The assay estimated nucleated cells by amplifying reference gene primers. Libraries were prepared by immunoSEQ multiplex PCR; TCRdb keeps only in-frame clonotypes and omits some of them. The DNA gave D and trimming, while V, J and clone size come from that table. The table shows 51,000 or so clones, with around 81% occurring only once. The clonotype was recovered from a woman older than 75 with COVID-19, enrolled during active disease. Sequencing was performed on peripheral blood. The chain joins TRBV30 to TRBJ2-7; D call uncertain. CDR3 bases: TGTGCCTGGAGTCGTCAGCGACCCTACGAGCAGTACTTC. It specifies CAWSRQRPYEQYF.